This T cell receptor (beta chain) was obtained from a study of cytomegalovirus exposure and HLA in healthy donors. TCRdb's copy holds only in-frame clones and misses some; the assay was immunoSEQ multiplex PCR. The data show some 150,000 clones, around nine tenths seen once. This receptor was identified in a woman in her twenties or thirties in good health and CMV-seronegative. The source material was PBMCs.

CDR3 in DNA: TGCGCCAGCAGCCAAAGGGAGGGGCTCTCGGCTTTCTTT. Translated, it gives CASSQREGLSAFF. The chain is built from TRBV4-1 and TRBJ1-1, with D possibly TRBD1 on 5 matching bases. The CDR3 consists of 13 residues. Germline V gene lookup returns CDR1 MGHRA and CDR2 YSYEKL. V was shortened by 2 bases and J by 11 bases, with 15 bases between the two germline ends.